Below, 16 T cell receptor beta chains from the same sample are listed, as sequenced in a study of neurological immune-mediated disorders. Via MiXCR, TCRdb re-called the 5' RACE reads, giving one row per CDR3 protein. The sample holds 75,000 to 85,000 distinct CDR3 sequences, roughly 18% seen once. Sequencing used PBMCs. These receptor sequences come from a woman aged 35 to 49 in good health.

This clonotype was counted ten times or more. This chain links TRBV10-3 with TRBJ2-5; D gene uncertain. Between the trimmed V and J ends, which lost 8 bases and 4 bases, there was a span of 14 bases. Germline-derived CDR1 and CDR2 are ENHRY and SYGVKD. The CDR3 runs 13 residues. DNA for the CDR3: TGTGCCATCGCGGCCAGACTGGGAGAGACCCAGTACTTC. Translated: CAIAARLGETQYF.

This chain connects TRBV6-1 to TRBJ2-7; no firm D call. V was clipped by 6 bases and J by 0 bases, with 6 bases between them. The V gene's germline CDR1 is MNHNS and CDR2 SASEGT. This CDR3 spans 12 amino acids. The CDR3 protein is CASRGSSYEQYF. CDR3 bases: TGTGCCAGCAGGGGTAGCTCCTACGAGCAGTACTTC.

In this sample, this clonotype turned up many times. The V call is TRBV5-6, the J call TRBJ1-5; possible D gene TRBD1, 5 bases. V was shortened by 0 bases and J by 6 bases, with 10 bases between the two germline ends. This CDR3 comprises 14 residues. The V gene's germline CDR1 is SGHDT and CDR2 YYEEEE. Written as DNA, the CDR3 is TGTGCCAGCAGCTTGGCCGGGGCAGGTCAGCCCCAGCATTTT. This codes for CASSLAGAGQPQHF.

This clonotype has at least ten counts. The chain carries TRBV6-2 or TRBV6-3 and TRBJ2-5; D is possibly TRBD1 (6 bases). Germline-derived CDR1 and CDR2 are MNHEY and SVGEGT. The germline V and J ends were trimmed by 0 bases and 7 bases, with 15 bases remaining between them. The CDR3 has 15 residues. The CDR3 DNA follows: TGTGCCAGCAGTTACTCGACGCAGGGCAGGGGGACCCAGTACTTC. It specifies CASSYSTQGRGTQYF.

This clonotype turned up a few times. The rearrangement links TRBV20-1 to TRBJ1-1, with D possibly being TRBD1 (5 bases). Between the trimmed V and J ends, which lost 6 bases and 0 bases, there was a span of 17 bases. CDR3 length: 15 amino acids. Per the germline V gene, CDR1 is DFQATT and CDR2 is SNEGSKA (reference sequence). CDR3 loop: CSASKTGTLNTEAFF. The CDR3 nucleotides read TGCAGTGCCAGCAAAACCGGGACGCTGAACACTGAAGCTTTCTTT.

This clonotype was found many times. V gene TRBV20-1 combines with J gene TRBJ2-2; D is possibly TRBD1 (5 bases). With 0 bases removed from V and 4 bases from J, the gap between germline ends came to 9 bases. This CDR3 contains 14 residues. Germline CDR1 DFQATT, CDR2 SNEGSKA (reference sequence). CDR3 sequence reads: CSAREGVRTGELFF. CDR3 DNA sequence: TGCAGTGCTAGAGAAGGGGTCCGCACCGGGGAGCTGTTTTTT.

At least ten counts were recorded for this clonotype. The chain links TRBV28 to TRBJ2-7; D might be TRBD2 (6 bases). The germline CDR1 and CDR2 sequences are MDHEN and SYDVKM. This CDR3 is built from 13 residues. Trimming removed 2 bases from V and 5 bases from J, with 10 bases in between. The CDR3 protein is CASSLGGLDEQYV. The CDR3 nucleotides are TGTGCCAGCAGTTTAGGAGGGCTAGACGAGCAGTACGTC.

A remark on this clonotype: A read error may account for a junction end that differs from germline. This chain connects TRBV12-3 or TRBV12-4 to TRBJ2-3; TRBD2 agrees at 9 bases. The CDR3 extends over 16 amino acids. CDR3 DNA: TGCGCCAGCAGTGCCCTGACTAGCGGATTCATAGATACGCAGTATTTT. This gives the protein CASSALTSGFIDTQYF.

At least ten counts were recorded for this clonotype. The V call is TRBV7-2, the J call TRBJ2-5; 9 bases are shared with TRBD2. With 2 bases clipped from V and 5 bases from J, the junction kept 6 bases outside the gene matches. CDR1 and CDR2 from the germline V gene are SGHTA and FQGNSA. The CDR3 is made up of 15 amino acids. CDR3 sequence (DNA): TGTGCCAGCAGCTTAAACCTGAGCGGGGGGGAGACCCAGTACTTC. Protein sequence: CASSLNLSGGETQYF.

This clonotype showed up many times. This sequence joins TRBV20-1 and TRBJ2-1, with 7 bases lining up with TRBD2. Germline V lookup: CDR1 DFQATT, CDR2 SNEGSKA (reference sequence). CDR3 length: 12 residues. V was clipped by 8 bases and J by 5 bases; unmatched bases: 6. This CDR3 reads CSLLASNNEQFF. CDR3 DNA sequence: TGCAGTCTACTAGCGTCCAACAATGAGCAGTTCTTC.

V usage is TRBV30 and J usage is TRBJ1-5; no reliable D call. The CDR3 consists of 14 residues. Germline V CDR1 and CDR2: GTSNPN, SVGIG (reference sequence). V was clipped by 2 bases and J by 8 bases, with 16 bases between them. The CDR3 DNA sequence: TGTGCCTGGAGTCAAGGGCAGTCTAAAGAGCCCCAGCATTTT. It encodes CAWSQGQSKEPQHF.

This clonotype was detected ten times or more. The genes are TRBV24-1 and TRBJ2-3; the D is unclear. The CDR3 loop spans 14 amino acids. Trimming stripped 4 bases from V and 0 bases from J, with 7 bases between. The germline V gene encodes CDR1 KGHDR and CDR2 SFDVKD. The CDR3 sequence is CATSDERSTDTQYF. CDR3 DNA sequence: TGTGCCACCAGTGACGAACGGAGCACAGATACGCAGTATTTT.

This clonotype was observed many times. This chain uses TRBV28 with TRBJ2-7; 15 positions match TRBD2. CDR1 and CDR2 (germline): MDHEN, SYDVKM. The CDR3 runs to 18 residues. The V and J ends lost 4 bases and 0 bases, in that order; junction bases with no gene match: 7. The CDR3 nucleotides are TGTGCCAGCAGTTCTCCCGGGACTAGCGGGGGGAACTCCTACGAGCAGTACGTC. Protein product: CASSSPGTSGGNSYEQYV.

This clonotype was seen at least ten times. This chain links TRBV10-3 with TRBJ2-7; TRBD2 is a possible D gene (5 bases). The V end lost 1 base, the J end lost 5 bases, and 9 bases lay between the germline ends. CDR1 and CDR2 (germline): ENHRY, SYGVKD. This CDR3 comprises 13 residues. The CDR3 coding sequence is TGTGCCATCAGTGAGTATGGTAGCGACGAGCAGTACGTC. Translating gives CAISEYGSDEQYV.

This clonotype was observed a few times. The V gene is TRBV30, the J gene TRBJ2-1, with 8 bases that match TRBD2. With 6 bases clipped from V and 4 bases from J, the junction kept 11 bases outside the gene matches. This CDR3 comprises 15 residues. Germline assignment: CDR1 GTSNPN and CDR2 SVGIG (reference sequence). In DNA, the CDR3 is TGTGCCTGTGGACCGGGACTAGGGGGATACAATGAGCAGTTCTTC. It yields the protein CACGPGLGGYNEQFF.

This clonotype was recorded many times. The chain combines TRBV10-2 with TRBJ1-5; TRBD1 is a possible D gene (6 bases). Germline values: CDR1 WSHSY, CDR2 SAAADI. V shed 11 bases and J shed 0 bases, with 14 bases lying between them. The CDR3 contains 14 residues. CDR3 in amino acids: CAEVEGGSNQPQHF. In nucleotides, the CDR3 is TGCGCCGAAGTAGAGGGGGGTAGCAATCAGCCCCAGCATTTT.